The sequence of this T cell receptor beta chain was determined in a study of blood T cell repertoires in COVID-19. As for the study in general: Samples came from the United States, Italy and Spain, spanning acute and convalescent COVID-19.

The CDR3 runs 14 residues. V gave up 2 bases and J gave up 7 bases, with 12 bases separating them. In germline, CDR1 is MDHEN, CDR2 SYDVKM. Per the original data handling: Counts of nucleated cells, estimated from reference gene primer amplification, were obtained. The method was immunoSEQ multiplex PCR; TCRdb's version includes in-frame clones alone and lacks a portion of them. V and J calls and clone size are those listed in that table; D and trimming were worked out from the DNA. This table has around 230,000 clones, less than 90% appearing once. This receptor was taken from a woman between 65 and 79 years old with active or convalescent COVID-19. The sequencing input was peripheral blood. J is TRBJ2-1 and V is TRBV28, with D hard to call. The CDR3 spells CASSLAGWPNEQFF. The DNA for the CDR3 is TGTGCCAGCAGTTTAGCTGGCTGGCCTAATGAGCAGTTCTTC.